Each of the 12 T cell receptor beta chains below was sequenced from the same sample in a study of CD8 T cells in ankylosing spondylitis. Notes on the study in general: For ankylosing spondylitis blood, a TCR beta motif of roughly 8 highly homologous variants appeared characteristic.

No antigen is known for these receptors. TCRdb reprocessed the 5' RACE reads via MiXCR and lists one record per CDR3 protein. Of approximately 300,000 distinct CDR3 sequences listed, 7.5% to 9% are singletons. The sequenced material came from blood, either unsorted or a sorted T cell fraction (not recorded which). Receptor source: a male donor with ankylosing spondylitis.

Many counts were recorded for this clonotype. The chain uses TRBV20-1 and TRBJ2-7; 8 bases are shared with TRBD2. V lost 6 bases and J lost 3; bases outside the gene matches: 4. The CDR3 has 12 residues. CDR1 and CDR2 (germline): DFQATT, SNEGSKA (reference sequence). The CDR3 nucleotides read TGCAGTGCGACCGGGACTAGCTACGAGCAGTACTTC. This sequence encodes CSATGTSYEQYF.

This clonotype was recorded at least ten times. The rearrangement joins TRBV3-1 to TRBJ1-5; 10 nucleotides agree with TRBD1. Per the germline V gene, CDR1 is LGHDT and CDR2 is YNNKEL (reference sequence). The CDR3 totals 17 residues. With 3 bases clipped from V and 6 bases from J, the junction kept 11 bases outside the gene matches. CDR3 amino acids: CASSHSWDRGYSQPQHF. As DNA, the CDR3 is TGTGCCAGCAGCCACTCATGGGACAGGGGTTATAGTCAGCCCCAGCATTTT.

This rearrangement joins TRBV11-2 to TRBJ2-7; D not certain. V lost 1 base, J lost 3 bases, and 13 bases lay in between. The CDR3 extends over 15 amino acids. CDR1 SGHAT and CDR2 FQNNGV come from the germline V gene. The CDR3 DNA follows: TGTGCCAGCAGCTTAGGTTCAGGCGTCCGCTACGAGCAGTACTTC. It is translated as CASSLGSGVRYEQYF.

This clonotype was seen more than once but under ten times. In DNA form, the CDR3 reads TGCAGCGTTGAAGATCGAGAGTTCTCTGGCTACACCTTC. It specifies CSVEDREFSGYTF. The gene calls are TRBV29-1 and TRBJ1-2; D is unresolved. Trimming took off 0 bases at V and 7 bases at J, with 12 bases between the two ends. The CDR3 is 13 amino acids. Per the germline V gene, CDR1 is SQVTM and CDR2 is ANQGSEA.

The table lists this clonotype with many counts. CDR3 DNA: TGTGCCAGCAGTTGGACCCCCTATGGCTACACCTTC. As protein: CASSWTPYGYTF. The chain has TRBV12-3 or TRBV12-4 and TRBJ1-2; D unclear. This CDR3 has 12 amino acids. Trimming left V 4 bases short and J 4 bases short, with 7 bases between.

About this clonotype: One end of the junction does not line up with germline, which may come from a read error. The genes are TRBV3-1 and TRBJ2-7; D may correspond to TRBD1 or TRBD2 (5 bases each). The CDR3 length is 15 residues. Germline-derived CDR1 and CDR2 are LGHDT and YNNKEL (reference sequence). CDR3 protein: CAGSNYRDGYYEQYF. The CDR3 coding sequence is TGTGCCGGCAGCAACTACCGGGACGGATACTACGAGCAGTACTTC.

J is TRBJ1-1 and V is TRBV29-1; 7 bases agree with TRBD1. Germline values: CDR1 SQVTM, CDR2 ANQGSEA. CDR3 length: 12 residues. Germline trimming cut 4 bases from V and 1 base from J; bases unmatched to any gene: 0. The CDR3 protein is CSVGDRNTEAFF. CDR3 nucleotides: TGCAGCGTTGGGGACAGGAACACTGAAGCTTTCTTT.

This clonotype was seen repeatedly, ten times or more. This rearrangement joins TRBV20-1 to TRBJ2-2, with 13 bases fitting TRBD2. V shed 6 bases and J 5 bases; nucleotides not matched to a gene: 6. The CDR3 length is 15 residues. CDR1 and CDR2 from the germline V gene are DFQATT and SNEGSKA (reference sequence). CDR3 nucleotide sequence: TGCAGTGCCCAACTAGCGGGAGGGACAACCGGGGAGCTGTTTTTT. Protein sequence: CSAQLAGGTTGELFF.

The chain employs TRBV9 and TRBJ2-2; D unclear. The CDR3 is made up of 14 amino acids. Germline loops: CDR1 SGDLS, CDR2 YYNGEE. Trimming removed 2 bases at V and 3 bases at J, with 8 bases between. CDR3 protein: CASSVAPHTGELFF. CDR3 bases: TGTGCCAGCAGCGTGGCCCCACACACCGGGGAGCTGTTTTTT.

This clonotype was detected a few times. The J gene is TRBJ2-3, the V gene TRBV15; 7 bases line up with TRBD1. V was clipped by 3 bases and J by 2 bases; unmatched bases: 11. Per the germline V gene, CDR1 is LNHNV and CDR2 is YYDKDF (reference sequence). This CDR3 has 17 amino acids. CDR3 protein: CATSSTAGQENTDTQYF. CDR3 nucleotides: TGTGCCACCAGCAGTACAGCCGGACAGGAGAACACAGATACGCAGTATTTT.

This clonotype was picked up a small number of times. The rearrangement uses TRBV20-1 and TRBJ2-1, with 10 bases matching TRBD2. Germline V gene sequence: CDR1 DFQATT, CDR2 SNEGSKA (reference sequence). This CDR3 is 16 amino acids long. The J segment lost 8 bases and the V segment lost 0 bases, leaving 10 bases of the junction unmatched. This chain's CDR3 is CSARDHGASGRDEQFF. DNA for the CDR3: TGCAGTGCTAGAGATCATGGGGCTAGCGGGAGAGATGAGCAGTTCTTC.

This clonotype was observed many times. The gene calls are TRBV29-1 and TRBJ1-5; no firm D call. The germline V gene encodes CDR1 SQVTM and CDR2 ANQGSEA. The V end lost 2 bases, the J end lost 4 bases, and 9 bases lay between the germline ends. This CDR3 comprises 13 residues. The CDR3 reads CSVEWTPNQPQHF. In DNA form, the CDR3 reads TGCAGCGTTGAATGGACTCCGAATCAGCCCCAGCATTTT.